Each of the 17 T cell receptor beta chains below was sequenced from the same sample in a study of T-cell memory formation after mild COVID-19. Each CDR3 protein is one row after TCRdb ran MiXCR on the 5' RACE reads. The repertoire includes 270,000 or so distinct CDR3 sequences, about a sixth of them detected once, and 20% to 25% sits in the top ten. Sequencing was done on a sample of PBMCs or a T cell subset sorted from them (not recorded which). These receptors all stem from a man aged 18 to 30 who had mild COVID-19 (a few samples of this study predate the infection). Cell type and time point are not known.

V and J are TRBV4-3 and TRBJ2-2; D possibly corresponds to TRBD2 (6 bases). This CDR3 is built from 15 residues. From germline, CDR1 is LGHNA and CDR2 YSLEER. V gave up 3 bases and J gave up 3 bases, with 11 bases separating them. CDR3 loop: CASSHWGLHTGELFF. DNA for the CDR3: TGCGCCAGCAGCCACTGGGGACTTCACACCGGGGAGCTGTTTTTT.

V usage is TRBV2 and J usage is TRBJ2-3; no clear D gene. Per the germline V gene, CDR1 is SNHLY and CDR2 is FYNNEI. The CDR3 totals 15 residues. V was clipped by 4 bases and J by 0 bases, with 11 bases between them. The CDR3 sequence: CASSVGQSSTDTQYF. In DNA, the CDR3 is TGTGCCAGCAGTGTCGGTCAGTCTAGCACAGATACGCAGTATTTT.

The CDR3 DNA is TGTGCCAGCAGCCCCACAGGGGATTCGGACATTCAGTACTTC. As protein: CASSPTGDSDIQYF. This chain uses TRBV25-1 with TRBJ2-4; TRBD1 agrees at 7 bases. After removal of 6 bases from V and 8 bases from J, the junction contained 10 bases not matched to a gene. The CDR3 has 14 amino acids. Germline V gives CDR1 MGHDK, CDR2 SYGVNS.

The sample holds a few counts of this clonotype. The CDR3 DNA is TGTGCTAGTGGTCCCTCCTCTGGTCAGCCCCAGCATTTT. Its translation: CASGPSSGQPQHF. V gene TRBV12-5 combines with J gene TRBJ1-5; D gene ambiguous. V was shortened by 5 bases and J by 6 bases, with 11 bases between the two germline ends. The germline V gene has CDR1 LGHNT and CDR2 FRNRAP. The CDR3 sequence is 13 residues long.

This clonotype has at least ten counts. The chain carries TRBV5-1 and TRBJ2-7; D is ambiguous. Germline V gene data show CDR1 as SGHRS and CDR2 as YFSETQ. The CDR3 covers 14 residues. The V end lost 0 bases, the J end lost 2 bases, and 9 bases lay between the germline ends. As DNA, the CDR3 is TGCGCCAGCAGCTTGGGTGGTAACCCCTACGAGCAGTACTTC. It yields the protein CASSLGGNPYEQYF. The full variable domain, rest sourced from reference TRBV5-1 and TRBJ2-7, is KAGVTQTPRYLIKTRGQQVTLSCSPISGHRSVSWYQQTPGQGLQFLFEYFSETQRNKGNFPGRFSGRQFSNSRSEMNVSTLELGDSALYLCASSLGGNPYEQYFGPGTRLTVT.

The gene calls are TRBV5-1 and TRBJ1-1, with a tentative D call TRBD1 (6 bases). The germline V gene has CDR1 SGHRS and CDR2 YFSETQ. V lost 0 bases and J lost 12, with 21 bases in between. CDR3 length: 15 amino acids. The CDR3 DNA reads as TGCGCCAGCAGCTTGGGATCTGGAGGGGGGCCTTTGACTTTCTTT. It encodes CASSLGSGGGPLTFF.

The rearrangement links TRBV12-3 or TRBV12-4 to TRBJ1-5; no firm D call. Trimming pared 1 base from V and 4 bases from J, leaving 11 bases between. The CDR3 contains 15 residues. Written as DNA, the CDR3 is TGTGCCAGCAGTTTAGGGACCCTAGGAAATCAGCCCCAGCATTTT. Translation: CASSLGTLGNQPQHF.

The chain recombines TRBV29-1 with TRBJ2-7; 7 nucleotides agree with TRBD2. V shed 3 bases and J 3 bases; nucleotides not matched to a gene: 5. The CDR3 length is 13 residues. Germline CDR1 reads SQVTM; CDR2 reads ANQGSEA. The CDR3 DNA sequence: TGCAGCGTTGAGCCCCCGGGGGGCTACGAGCAGTACTTC. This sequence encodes CSVEPPGGYEQYF.

CDR3 DNA sequence: TGTGCCAGCAGCGCCCGACTAGCGGGGGCCCTAGGGGAGCAGTTCTTC. It is translated as CASSARLAGALGEQFF. The chain joins TRBV9 to TRBJ2-1; 12 nucleotides align to TRBD2. After removal of 3 bases from V and 10 bases from J, the junction contained 11 bases not matched to a gene. The CDR3 spans 16 residues. In germline, CDR1 is SGDLS, CDR2 YYNGEE.

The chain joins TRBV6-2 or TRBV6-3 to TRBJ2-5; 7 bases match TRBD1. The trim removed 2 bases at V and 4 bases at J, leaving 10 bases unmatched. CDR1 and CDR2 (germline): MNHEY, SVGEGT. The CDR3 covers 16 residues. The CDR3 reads CASSYRLGSGGETQYF. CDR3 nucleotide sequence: TGTGCCAGCAGTTACCGTTTGGGATCAGGGGGAGAGACCCAGTACTTC.

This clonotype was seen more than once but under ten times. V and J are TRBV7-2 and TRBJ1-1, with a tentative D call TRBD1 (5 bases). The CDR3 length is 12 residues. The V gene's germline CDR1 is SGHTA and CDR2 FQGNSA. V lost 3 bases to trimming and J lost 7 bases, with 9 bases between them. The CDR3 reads CASSFGGDEAFF. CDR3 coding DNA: TGTGCCAGCAGCTTTGGGGGGGATGAAGCTTTCTTT.

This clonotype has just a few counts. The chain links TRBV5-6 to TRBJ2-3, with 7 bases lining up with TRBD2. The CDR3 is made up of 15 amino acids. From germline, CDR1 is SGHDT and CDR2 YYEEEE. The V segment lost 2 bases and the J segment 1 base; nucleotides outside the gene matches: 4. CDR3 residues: CASSFAGRGTDTQYF. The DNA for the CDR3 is TGTGCCAGCAGCTTTGCAGGGAGGGGCACAGATACGCAGTATTTT.

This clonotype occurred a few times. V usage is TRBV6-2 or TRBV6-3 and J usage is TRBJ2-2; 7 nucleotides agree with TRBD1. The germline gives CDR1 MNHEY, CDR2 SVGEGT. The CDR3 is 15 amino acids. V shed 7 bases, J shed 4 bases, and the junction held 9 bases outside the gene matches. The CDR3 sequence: CASKEGGAGTGELFF. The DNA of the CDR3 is TGTGCCAGCAAGGAAGGGGGCGCCGGCACCGGGGAGCTGTTTTTT.

CDR3 residues: CASSVTGAYEQYV. The DNA for the CDR3 is TGTGCCAGCAGCGTCACAGGGGCCTACGAGCAGTACGTC. The rearrangement uses TRBV6-1 and TRBJ2-7; 7 nucleotides line up with TRBD1. The CDR3 runs to 13 residues. Germline loops: CDR1 MNHNS, CDR2 SASEGT. Germline trimming cut 6 bases from V and 2 bases from J; bases unmatched to any gene: 4.

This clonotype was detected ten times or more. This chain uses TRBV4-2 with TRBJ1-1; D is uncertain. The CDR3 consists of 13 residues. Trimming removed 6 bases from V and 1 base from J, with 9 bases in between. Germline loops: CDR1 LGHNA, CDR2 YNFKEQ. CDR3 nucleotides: TGTGCCAGCAGTCAGACGGGGAACACTGAAGCTTTCTTT. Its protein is CASSQTGNTEAFF.

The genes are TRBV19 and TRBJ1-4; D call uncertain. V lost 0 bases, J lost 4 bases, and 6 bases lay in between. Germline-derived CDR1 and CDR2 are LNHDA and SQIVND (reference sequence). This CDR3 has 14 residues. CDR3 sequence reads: CASSIDSGNEKLFF. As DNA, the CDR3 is TGTGCCAGTAGTATAGATTCCGGTAATGAAAAACTGTTTTTT.

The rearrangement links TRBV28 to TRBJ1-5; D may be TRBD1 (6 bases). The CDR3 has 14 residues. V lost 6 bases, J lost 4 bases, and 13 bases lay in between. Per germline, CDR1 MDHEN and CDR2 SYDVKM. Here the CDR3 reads CASSGGGANQPQHF. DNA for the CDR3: TGTGCCAGCAGCGGAGGGGGTGCAAATCAGCCCCAGCATTTT.